The TCR beta chain described here comes from a study of T cells after yellow fever vaccination. General study findings and limits: Subsequent booster samples again held most clones from primary vaccination (less than 98% CD4, approximately 86% CD8).

About this clonotype itself: Its antigen remains unidentified.

TCRdb processed the 5' RACE reads anew with MiXCR; each CDR3 protein has one entry. The sample contains some 320,000 distinct CDR3 sequences, 3.5% to 4.5% of which appear only once. The source is a man between 18 and 35 years old who received the YFV17D yellow fever vaccine. Sequencing was performed on PBMCs, taken 15 days after the yellow fever booster vaccination.

CDR3 residues: CASSQYIQVNQETQYF. The CDR3 DNA is TGTGCCAGCAGCCAATATATTCAGGTGAACCAAGAGACCCAGTACTTC. This chain connects TRBV14 to TRBJ2-5, with D hard to call. The CDR3 extends over 16 amino acids. Between the trimmed V and J ends, which lost 2 bases and 0 bases, there was a span of 13 bases. Germline V gene lookup returns CDR1 SGHDN and CDR2 FVKESK.